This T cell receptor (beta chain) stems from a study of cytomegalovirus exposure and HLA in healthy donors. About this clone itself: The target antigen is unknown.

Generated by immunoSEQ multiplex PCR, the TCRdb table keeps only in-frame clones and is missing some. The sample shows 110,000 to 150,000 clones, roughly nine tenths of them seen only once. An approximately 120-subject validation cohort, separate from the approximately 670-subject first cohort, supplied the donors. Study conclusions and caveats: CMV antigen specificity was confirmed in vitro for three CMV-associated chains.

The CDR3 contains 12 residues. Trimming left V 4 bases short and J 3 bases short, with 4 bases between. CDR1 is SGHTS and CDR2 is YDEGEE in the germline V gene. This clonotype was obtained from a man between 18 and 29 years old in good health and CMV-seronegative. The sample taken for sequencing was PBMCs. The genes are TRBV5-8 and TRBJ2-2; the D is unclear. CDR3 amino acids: CASSPDTGELFF. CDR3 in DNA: TGTGCCAGCAGCCCTGACACCGGGGAGCTGTTTTTT.